This T cell receptor beta chain was observed in a study of cytomegalovirus exposure and HLA in healthy donors. On the study more broadly: Genotyping of under 500 donors showed that about 83% belonged to the Caucasian-associated ancestry cluster.

The CDR3 loop spans 16 amino acids. V lost 0 bases to trimming and J lost 4 bases, with 10 bases between them. Germline CDR1 reads LNHNV; CDR2 reads YYDKDF (reference sequence). In the PCR, 60 Vbeta and 13 Jbeta primers were used. Method: immunoSEQ multiplex PCR; TCRdb's copy keeps in-frame clones and lacks some. This table holds 120,000 to 150,000 clones, roughly four fifths found once. This clone was seen more than once but under ten times. The clonotype comes from a man younger than 35 in good health and CMV-seropositive. Sequencing used PBMCs. The chain couples TRBV15 to TRBJ2-6; D remains ambiguous. The CDR3 DNA reads as TGTGCCACCAGCAGAGAATCCGTATCCGGGGCCAACGTCCTGACTTTC. It codes for CATSRESVSGANVLTF. Together with reference TRBV15 and TRBJ2-6, the CDR3 gives the full variable domain: DAMVIQNPRYQVTQFGKPVTLSCSQTLNHNVMYWYQQKSSQAPKLLFHYYDKDFNNEADTPDNFQSRRPNTSFCFLDIRSPGLGDTAMYLCATSRESVSGANVLTFGAGSRLTVL.